The clone carrying this TCR beta chain was counted a few times. Antigen unknown. This sample's time point: newly diagnosed GD, antithyroid drugs for less than 3 months. PBMC RNA served as the TCR library source. The data stem from a study of regulatory T cells in long-lasting Graves disease. The authors built TCR beta libraries using iRepertoire HTBI primers and Arm-PCR of CDR3 regions. TCRdb reanalysed the multiplex PCR reads using MiXCR and keeps one entry per CDR3 protein. The sample gives about 380,000 distinct CDR3 sequences, roughly 16% of which show up once; 22% is in the top ten. The CDR3 totals 18 residues. The germline CDR1 and CDR2 sequences are ENHRY and SYGVKD. V trimming: 6 bases; J trimming: 0 bases; junction bases outside the gene matches: 8. Study-level points and caveats: Persistent cases of Graves' showed reduced TCR diversity relative to newly diagnosed patients. TRBV28 was favored in persistent disease, as were TRBJ1-2 and TRBJ2-5.

The material sequenced was peripheral blood mononuclear cells (PBMCs), taken at new diagnosis, from a patient treated with antithyroid drugs. The V gene is TRBV10-3, the J gene TRBJ2-3, with 14 bases identical to TRBD2. The sequence was collected from a female donor with Graves disease. DNA of the CDR3: TGTGCCATCAGAACCGAGAGACTAGCGGGGGGGAGCACAGATACGCAGTATTTT. Its translation is CAIRTERLAGGSTDTQYF.